The text below deals with one T cell receptor (beta chain). PCR used 60 Vbeta primers and 13 Jbeta primers. Profiled with immunoSEQ multiplex PCR; TCRdb holds only in-frame clones, not every one. The repertoire holds about 130,000 clones, more than 65% seen once, with approximately 2.5% in the top ten. This sample was included in a study of cytomegalovirus exposure and HLA in healthy donors. V was trimmed by 2 bases and J by 0 bases, leaving 11 bases between them. Per the germline V gene, CDR1 is SGHDT and CDR2 is YYEEEE. The CDR3 runs 15 residues. Sequenced: PBMCs. The chain couples TRBV5-6 to TRBJ1-1; D is undetermined. This clonotype originated in a man between 50 and 59 years old in good health and CMV-seronegative. The CDR3 here is CASSFMVAMNTEAFF. CDR3 in DNA: TGTGCCAGCAGCTTTATGGTAGCAATGAACACTGAAGCTTTCTTT.